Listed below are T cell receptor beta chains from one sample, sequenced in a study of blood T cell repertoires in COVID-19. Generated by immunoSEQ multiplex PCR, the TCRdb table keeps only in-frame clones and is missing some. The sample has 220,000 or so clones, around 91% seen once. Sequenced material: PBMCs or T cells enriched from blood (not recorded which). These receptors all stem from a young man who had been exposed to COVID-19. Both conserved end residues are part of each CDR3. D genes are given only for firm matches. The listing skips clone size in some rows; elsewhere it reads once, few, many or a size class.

TGCAGCGTCTCCCTAGACAGCTATGGCTACACCTTC CSVSLDSYGYTF many 12 TRBV29-1 . TRBJ1-2
TGTGCCAGCAGCCCCTGGGGGGGGAATTCACCCCTCCACTTT CASSPWGGNSPLHF . 14 TRBV4-2 . TRBJ1-6
TGTGCCACCAGTGCCTGGGGGGGGGCTGGTGGCTACACCTTC CATSAWGGAGGYTF . 14 TRBV24-1 . TRBJ1-2
TGTGCCAGCAGCCAAGAGGCGATTCGAGGGCCCTATAATGAAAAACTGTTTTTT CASSQEAIRGPYNEKLFF . 18 TRBV3-1/TRBV3-2 . TRBJ1-4
TGTGCCAGCAGCTCCGGAGTCGGTAGTTGGACTAGCACAGATACGCAGTATTTT CASSSGVGSWTSTDTQYF few 18 TRBV11-2 . TRBJ2-3
TGTGCCTGGAGTCCCCCCGGGGTAGGGTCCCAGCATTTT CAWSPPGVGSQHF . 13 TRBV30 . TRBJ1-5
TGTGCCAGCAGTGACAGGGCTGGGGCCAACGTCCTGACTTTC CASSDRAGANVLTF once 14 TRBV5-4 TRBD1 TRBJ2-6
TGTGCCAGCAGGTTGGCCACTGAAGCTTTCTTT CASRLATEAFF . 11 TRBV6-5 . TRBJ1-1
TGCGCCAGCAGCGTTTCCGGGACTAATGAAAAACTGTTTTTT CASSVSGTNEKLFF . 14 TRBV5-1 . TRBJ1-4
TGTGCCTGGAGTGCGAGGGAGACCCAGTACTTC CAWSARETQYF . 11 TRBV30 . TRBJ2-5
TGTGCCAGCCTGACAGTTATCACCGGGGAGCTGTTTTTT CASLTVITGELFF . 13 TRBV6-5 . TRBJ2-2
TGTGCCAGCAGCCAGGGGGGAGGTTGGAAGACCCAGTACTTC CASSQGGGWKTQYF . 14 TRBV5-6 . TRBJ2-5
TGTGCCAGCAGCCCCGGCCCGGGGGAGACCCAGTACTTC CASSPGPGETQYF . 13 TRBV11-1 . TRBJ2-5
TGTGCCAGCAGCCAAGAGATCCAGACCGGGGAGCTGTTTTTT CASSQEIQTGELFF . 14 TRBV3-1/TRBV3-2 . TRBJ2-2
TGTGCCAGCAAGAAAGACAGGGAAAGTAACAATGAGCAGTTCTTC CASKKDRESNNEQFF . 15 TRBV7-9 TRBD1 TRBJ2-1
TGCGCCAGCAGCCTCACCACAACCGGACAGCCCACTAACTATGGCTACACCTTC CASSLTTTGQPTNYGYTF . 18 TRBV5-1 . TRBJ1-2
TGTGCCAGCAGCTTAACCCCGGGTGAAAAGCAGTTCTTC CASSLTPGEKQFF . 13 TRBV7-3 . TRBJ2-1
TGTGCCAGCAGAAAGGATTCAGGGTTCGGCACTGAAGCTTTCTTT CASRKDSGFGTEAFF . 15 TRBV7-3 . TRBJ1-1
TGTGCCATCAGTGATGCCCCGGGGAGCACCGGGGAGCTGTTTTTT CAISDAPGSTGELFF few 15 TRBV10-3 . TRBJ2-2
TGTGCCAGCAGTCGGACAGGTTCCTACGAGCAGTACTTC CASSRTGSYEQYF . 13 TRBV27 TRBD1 TRBJ2-7
TGTGCCAGCAGCTCTAGGGGTTCGGGCTACGAGCAGTACTTC CASSSRGSGYEQYF . 14 TRBV7-6 . TRBJ2-7
TGTGCCAGCAGCCCACAGGGGAGGAACTATAATTCACCCCTTCACTTT CASSPQGRNYNSPLHF . 16 TRBV9 TRBD1 TRBJ1-6
TGTGCCAGCTCGCCCAGGGGTGCTAATGAAAAACTGTTTTTT CASSPRGANEKLFF . 14 TRBV18 . TRBJ1-4
TGTGCCAGCAGCTTGGTCGATCAGCCCCAGCATTTT CASSLVDQPQHF . 12 TRBV5-5 . TRBJ1-5
TGTGCCAGCAGTGTGGACGGGGTTGGAGCAGATACGCAGTATTTT CASSVDGVGADTQYF . 15 TRBV2 . TRBJ2-3
TGTGCCAGCAGAGGGGGCGCGAGTCAGCCCCAGCATTTT CASRGGASQPQHF . 13 TRBV2 TRBD1 TRBJ1-5
TGTGCGTCTAGCCAGACCCCCTACGAGCAGTACTTC CASSQTPYEQYF . 12 TRBV28 . TRBJ2-7
TGTGCCAGCGGGGCGACTGGGGTCGGGACCCAGTACTTC CASGATGVGTQYF . 13 TRBV12-3/TRBV12-4 . TRBJ2-5
TGTGCCAGCAGCTTAGGGGCGGGGGCCCCCACAGATACGCAGTATTTT CASSLGAGAPTDTQYF . 16 TRBV7-2 . TRBJ2-3
TGCGCCAGCAGCCCCGGGACAGGGGCCTACGAGCAGTACTTC CASSPGTGAYEQYF . 14 TRBV5-1 TRBD1 TRBJ2-7
TGTGCCAGCAGCCTCACTAGCTACGAGCAGTACTTC CASSLTSYEQYF . 12 TRBV11-2 . TRBJ2-7
TGCGCCAGCAGCTCCGCCGGGCACAGGGCCCTTCTCCAAGACGAGCAGTACTTC CASSSAGHRALLQDEQYF . 18 TRBV5-1 . TRBJ2-7
TGTGCCAGCAGTTACGGTCAGCTCTATGCGGAAGAGACCCAGTACTTC CASSYGQLYAEETQYF . 16 TRBV6-6 . TRBJ2-5
TGTGCCAGCAGTTACGGGTCTGGGGGAGGCACTGAAGCTTTCTTT CASSYGSGGGTEAFF . 15 TRBV6-5 . TRBJ1-1
TGTGCCAGCAGTTACTCCCGCCCTAAGGCGGGCACTGAAGCTTTCTTT CASSYSRPKAGTEAFF . 16 TRBV6-5 . TRBJ1-1
TGTGCTCTGAAACGGGACTATTCTTACGAGCAGTACTTC CALKRDYSYEQYF few 13 TRBV30 TRBD2 TRBJ2-7
TGTGCCAGCAGCTTTCCCGGGACATACTATGGCTACACCTTC CASSFPGTYYGYTF . 14 TRBV5-6 . TRBJ1-2
TGTGCCAGCAGCCAAGACTTAAGGTTAGGGGGTATTTACAATGAGCAGTTCTTC CASSQDLRLGGIYNEQFF . 18 TRBV14 . TRBJ2-1
TGTGCCAGCAGCTTTCGCGGGGGGGAACAAGAGACCCAGTACTTC CASSFRGGEQETQYF . 15 TRBV7-2 TRBD2 TRBJ2-5
TGTGCCAGCAGCCAAGATACAGGGGGCCTTTACGAGCAGTACTTC CASSQDTGGLYEQYF . 15 TRBV4-2 TRBD1 TRBJ2-7
TGTGCCAGTAACCCCGGGACAGGAAACACCATATATTTT CASNPGTGNTIYF . 13 TRBV18 . TRBJ1-3
TGTGCCATCAGTAGACAGACTAATCAGCCCCAGCATTTT CAISRQTNQPQHF . 13 TRBV10-3 . TRBJ1-5
TGTGCCAGTAGTTTACAGGGGGAGAGCACTGAAGCTTTCTTT CASSLQGESTEAFF once 14 TRBV19 TRBD1 TRBJ1-1
TGTGCCAGCAGCTTAGATGCAGGTGACGCAGAGACCCAGTACTTC CASSLDAGDAETQYF . 15 TRBV11-2 . TRBJ2-5
TGCACCACCGCCCTTTCTCACAGGGGGTCTTCACCCCTCCACTTT CTTALSHRGSSPLHF . 15 TRBV1 . TRBJ1-6
TGTGCCAGCAGTGAGCGATGGGAAAAACTGTTTTTT CASSERWEKLFF . 12 TRBV12-3/TRBV12-4 . TRBJ1-4
TGTGCCAGTAGCGCCCTGGACAGGCTCTCTGGAAACACCATATATTTT CASSALDRLSGNTIYF . 16 TRBV19 TRBD1 TRBJ1-3